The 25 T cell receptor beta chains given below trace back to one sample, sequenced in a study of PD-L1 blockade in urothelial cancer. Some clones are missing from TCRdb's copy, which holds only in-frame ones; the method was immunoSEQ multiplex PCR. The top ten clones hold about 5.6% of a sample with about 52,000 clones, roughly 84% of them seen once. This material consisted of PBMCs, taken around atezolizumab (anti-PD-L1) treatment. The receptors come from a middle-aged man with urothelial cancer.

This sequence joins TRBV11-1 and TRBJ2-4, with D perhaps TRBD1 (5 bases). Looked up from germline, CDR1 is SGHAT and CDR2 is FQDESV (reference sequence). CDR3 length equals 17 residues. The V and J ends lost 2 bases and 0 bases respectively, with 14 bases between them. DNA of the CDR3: TGTGCCAGCAGCTTATTTGAAGGGGCCTCAGCCAAAAACATTCAGTACTTC. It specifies CASSLFEGASAKNIQYF.

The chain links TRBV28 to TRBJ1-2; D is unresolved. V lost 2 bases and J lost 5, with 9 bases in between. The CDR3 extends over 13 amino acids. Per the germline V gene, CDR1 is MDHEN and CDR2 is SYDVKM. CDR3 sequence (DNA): TGTGCCAGCAGTTTACCCTCCCCTTATGGCTACACCTTC. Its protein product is CASSLPSPYGYTF.

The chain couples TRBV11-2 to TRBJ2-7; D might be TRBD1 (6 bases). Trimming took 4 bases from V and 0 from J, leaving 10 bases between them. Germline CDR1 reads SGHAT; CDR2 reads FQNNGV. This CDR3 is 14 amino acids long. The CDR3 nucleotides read TGTGCCAGCAGCTCTACGGGACACTCCTACGAGCAGTACTTC. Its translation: CASSSTGHSYEQYF. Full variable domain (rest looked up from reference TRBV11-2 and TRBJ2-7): EAGVAQSPRYKIIEKRQSVAFWCNPISGHATLYWYQQILGQGPKLLIQFQNNGVVDDSQLPKDRFSAERLKGVDSTLKIQPAKLEDSAVYLCASSSTGHSYEQYFGPGTRLTVT.

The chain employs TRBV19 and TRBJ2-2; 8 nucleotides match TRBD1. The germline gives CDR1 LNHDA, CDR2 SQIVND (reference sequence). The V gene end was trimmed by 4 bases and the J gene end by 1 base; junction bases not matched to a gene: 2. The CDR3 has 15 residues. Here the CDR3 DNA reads TGTGCCAGTAGTAGGGACAGGCGGAACACCGGGGAGCTGTTTTTT. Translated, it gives CASSRDRRNTGELFF.

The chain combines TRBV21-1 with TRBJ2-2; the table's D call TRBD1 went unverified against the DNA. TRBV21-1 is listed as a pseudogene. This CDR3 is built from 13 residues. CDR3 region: CASSDRVFGELFF. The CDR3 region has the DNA TGTGCCAGCAGCGACAGGGTTTTCGGGGAGCTGTTTTTT.

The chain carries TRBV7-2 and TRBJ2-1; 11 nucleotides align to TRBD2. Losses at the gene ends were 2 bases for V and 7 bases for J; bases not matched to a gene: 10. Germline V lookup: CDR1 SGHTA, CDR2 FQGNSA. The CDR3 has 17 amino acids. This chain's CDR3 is CASSLLGLAGGGNEQFF. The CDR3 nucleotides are TGTGCCAGCAGCTTACTAGGGTTAGCGGGAGGGGGGAATGAGCAGTTCTTC.

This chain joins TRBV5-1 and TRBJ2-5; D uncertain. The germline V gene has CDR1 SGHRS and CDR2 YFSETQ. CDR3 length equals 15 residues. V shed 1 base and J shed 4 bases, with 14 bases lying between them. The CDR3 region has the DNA TGCGCCAGCAGCTTGTATGCGGAGTCGAGAGAGACCCAGTACTTC. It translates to CASSLYAESRETQYF.

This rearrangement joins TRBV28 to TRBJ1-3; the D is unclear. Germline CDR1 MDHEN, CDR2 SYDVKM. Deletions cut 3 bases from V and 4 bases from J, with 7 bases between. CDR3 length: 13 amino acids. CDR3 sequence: CASSFPSGNTIYF. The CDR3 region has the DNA TGTGCCAGCAGTTTCCCGAGCGGAAACACCATATATTTT.

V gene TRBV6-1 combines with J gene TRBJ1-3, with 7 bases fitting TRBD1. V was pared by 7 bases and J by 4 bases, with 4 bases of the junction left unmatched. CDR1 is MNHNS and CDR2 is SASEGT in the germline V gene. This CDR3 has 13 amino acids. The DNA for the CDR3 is TGTGCCAGCAAAGAGGGGGCCGGAAACACCATATATTTT. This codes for CASKEGAGNTIYF.

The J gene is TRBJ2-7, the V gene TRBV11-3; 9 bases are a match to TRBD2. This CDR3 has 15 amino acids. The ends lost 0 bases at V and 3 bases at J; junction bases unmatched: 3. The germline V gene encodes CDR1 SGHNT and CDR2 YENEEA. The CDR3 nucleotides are TGTGCCAGCAGCTTAGATTCTAGCGGGAACTACGAGCAGTACTTC. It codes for CASSLDSSGNYEQYF.

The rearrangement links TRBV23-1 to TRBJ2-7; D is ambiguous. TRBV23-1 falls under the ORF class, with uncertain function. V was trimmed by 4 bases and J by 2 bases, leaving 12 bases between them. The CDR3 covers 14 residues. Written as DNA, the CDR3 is TGCGCCAGCAGTCCATTGGCGGAGACCTACGAGCAGTACTTC. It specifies CASSPLAETYEQYF.

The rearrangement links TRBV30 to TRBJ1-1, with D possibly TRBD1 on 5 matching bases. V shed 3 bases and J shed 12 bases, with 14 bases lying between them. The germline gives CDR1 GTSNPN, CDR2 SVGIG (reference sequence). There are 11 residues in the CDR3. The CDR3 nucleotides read TGTGCCTGGAGGCAGGGTTATCGTCCTTTCTTT. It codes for CAWRQGYRPFF.

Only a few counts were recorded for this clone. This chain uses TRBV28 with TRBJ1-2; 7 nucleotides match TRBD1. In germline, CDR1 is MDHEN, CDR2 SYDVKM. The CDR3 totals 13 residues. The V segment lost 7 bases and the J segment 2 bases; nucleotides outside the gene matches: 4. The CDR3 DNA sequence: TGTGCCAGCATCCCGACAGGGAACTATGGCTACACCTTC. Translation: CASIPTGNYGYTF.

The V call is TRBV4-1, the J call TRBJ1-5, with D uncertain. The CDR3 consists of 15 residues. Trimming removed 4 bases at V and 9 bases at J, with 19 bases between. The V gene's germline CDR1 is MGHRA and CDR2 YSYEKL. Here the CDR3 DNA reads TGCGCCAGCAGCCCGAGAGACCTAGCCGGCTGGCCCCAGCATTTT. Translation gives CASSPRDLAGWPQHF.

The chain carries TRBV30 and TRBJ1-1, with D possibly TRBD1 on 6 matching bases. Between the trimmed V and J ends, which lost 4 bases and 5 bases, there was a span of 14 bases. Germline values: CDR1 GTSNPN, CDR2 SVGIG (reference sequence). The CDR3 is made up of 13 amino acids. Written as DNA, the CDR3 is TGTGCCTGGACCCAGGACAGTAGGACTGAAGCTTTCTTT. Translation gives CAWTQDSRTEAFF.

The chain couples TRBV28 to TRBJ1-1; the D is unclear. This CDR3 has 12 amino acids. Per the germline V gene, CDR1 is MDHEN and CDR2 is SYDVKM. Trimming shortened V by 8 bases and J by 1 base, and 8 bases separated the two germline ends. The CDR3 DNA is TGTGCCAGCTACTTACCGAACACTGAAGCTTTCTTT. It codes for CASYLPNTEAFF.

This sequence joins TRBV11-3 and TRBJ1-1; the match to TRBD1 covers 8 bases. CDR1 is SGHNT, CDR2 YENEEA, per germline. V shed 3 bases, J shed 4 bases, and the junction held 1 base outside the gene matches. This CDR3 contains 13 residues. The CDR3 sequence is CASSFTGGTEAFF. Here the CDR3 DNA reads TGTGCCAGCAGCTTCACAGGGGGCACTGAAGCTTTCTTT. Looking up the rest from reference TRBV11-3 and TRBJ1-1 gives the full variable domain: EAGVVQSPRYKIIEKKQPVAFWCNPISGHNTLYWYLQNLGQGPELLIRYENEEAVDDSQLPKDRFSAERLKGVDSTLKIQPAELGDSAVYLCASSFTGGTEAFFGQGTRLTVV.

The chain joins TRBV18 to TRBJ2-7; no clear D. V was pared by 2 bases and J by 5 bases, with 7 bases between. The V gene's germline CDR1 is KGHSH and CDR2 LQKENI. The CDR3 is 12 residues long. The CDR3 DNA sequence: TGTGCCAGCTCACCAGAGGTAGACGAGCAGTACTTC. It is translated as CASSPEVDEQYF.

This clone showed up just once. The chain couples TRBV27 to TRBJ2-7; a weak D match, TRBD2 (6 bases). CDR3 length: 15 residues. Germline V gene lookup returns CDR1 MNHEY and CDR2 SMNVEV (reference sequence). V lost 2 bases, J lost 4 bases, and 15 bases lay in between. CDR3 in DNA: TGTGCCAGCAGTTTACGCGGGGACCTCGGTTACGAGCAGTACTTC. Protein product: CASSLRGDLGYEQYF.

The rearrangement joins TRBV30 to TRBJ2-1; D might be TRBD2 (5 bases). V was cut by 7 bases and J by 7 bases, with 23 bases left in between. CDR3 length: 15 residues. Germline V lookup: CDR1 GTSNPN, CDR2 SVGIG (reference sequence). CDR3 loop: CASTGLALQGNEQFF. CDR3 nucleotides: TGTGCCTCGACTGGGCTAGCCCTACAAGGGAATGAGCAGTTCTTC.

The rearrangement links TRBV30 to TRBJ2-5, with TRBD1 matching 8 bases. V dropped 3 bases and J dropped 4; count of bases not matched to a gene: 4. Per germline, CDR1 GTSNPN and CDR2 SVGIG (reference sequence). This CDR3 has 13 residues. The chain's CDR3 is CAWRGRGRETQYF. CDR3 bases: TGTGCCTGGAGAGGCAGGGGGCGAGAGACCCAGTACTTC.

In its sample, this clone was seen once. The CDR3 protein is CASSKTGDNQPQHF. CDR3 nucleotides: TGTGCCAGCAGTAAAACAGGAGATAATCAGCCCCAGCATTTT. The V call is TRBV7-9, the J call TRBJ1-5; tentatively, D is TRBD1 (5 bases). There are 14 residues in the CDR3. The germline V gene has CDR1 SEHNR and CDR2 FQNEAQ (reference sequence). V was cut by 6 bases and J by 4 bases, with 13 bases left in between.

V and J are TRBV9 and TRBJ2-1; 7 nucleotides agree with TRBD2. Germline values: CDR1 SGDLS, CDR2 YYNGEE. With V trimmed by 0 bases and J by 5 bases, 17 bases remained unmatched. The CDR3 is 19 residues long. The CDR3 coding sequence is TGTGCCAGCAGCGTAGATCCTAGCGGACTCTATATAACGAACAATGAGCAGTTCTTC. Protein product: CASSVDPSGLYITNNEQFF.

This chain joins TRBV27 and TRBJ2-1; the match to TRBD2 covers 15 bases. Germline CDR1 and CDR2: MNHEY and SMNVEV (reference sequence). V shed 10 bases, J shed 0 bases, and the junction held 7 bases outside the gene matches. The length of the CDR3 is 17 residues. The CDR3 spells CATLGLAGGSSYNEQFF. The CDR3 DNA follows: TGTGCCACCCTTGGACTAGCGGGAGGGAGCTCCTACAATGAGCAGTTCTTC.

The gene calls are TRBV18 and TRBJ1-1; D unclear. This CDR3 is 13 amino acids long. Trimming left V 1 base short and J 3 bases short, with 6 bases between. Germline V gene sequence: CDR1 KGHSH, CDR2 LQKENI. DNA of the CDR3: TGTGCCAGCTCACCACTCGGGGACACTGAAGCTTTCTTT. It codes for CASSPLGDTEAFF.